This TCR beta chain was recorded in a study of blood T cell repertoires in COVID-19. Overall study context: T cells, B-cell-depleted T cells, or PBMCs provided the cDNA or gDNA that served as material.

Libraries were prepared by immunoSEQ multiplex PCR; TCRdb keeps only in-frame clonotypes and omits some of them. Of about 280,000 clones in the sample, around 90% are singletons; the top ten hold about 2%. This clonotype was sampled from a woman between 50 and 59 years old who had recovered from COVID-19. Sequencing was carried out using peripheral blood.

This CDR3 reads CATAGGGRLDTQYF. The CDR3 DNA reads TGTGCCACGGCAGGCGGGGGGCGTTTGGATACGCAGTATTTT. The chain joins TRBV15 to TRBJ2-3, with 8 bases fitting TRBD2. Per the germline V gene, CDR1 is LNHNV and CDR2 is YYDKDF (reference sequence). The length of the CDR3 is 14 residues. V was clipped by 9 bases and J by 6 bases; unmatched bases: 11.